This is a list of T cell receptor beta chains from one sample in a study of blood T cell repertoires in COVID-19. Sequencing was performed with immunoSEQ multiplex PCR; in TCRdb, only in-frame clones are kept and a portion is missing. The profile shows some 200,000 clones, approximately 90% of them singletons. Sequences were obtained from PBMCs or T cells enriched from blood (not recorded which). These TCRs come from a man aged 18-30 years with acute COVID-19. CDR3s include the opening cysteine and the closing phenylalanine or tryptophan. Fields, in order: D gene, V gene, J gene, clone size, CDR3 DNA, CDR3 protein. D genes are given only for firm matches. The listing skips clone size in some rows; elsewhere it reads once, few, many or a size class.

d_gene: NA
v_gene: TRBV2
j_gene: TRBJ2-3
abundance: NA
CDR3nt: TGTGCCAGCAGTGAGTGGACAAAGCTCACAGATACGCAGTATTTT
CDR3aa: CASSEWTKLTDTQYF

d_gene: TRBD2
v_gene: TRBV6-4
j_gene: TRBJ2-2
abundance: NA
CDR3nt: TGTGCCAGCAGTGACGCAGGGACTAGCCTGAACACCGGGGAGCTGTTTTTT
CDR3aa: CASSDAGTSLNTGELFF

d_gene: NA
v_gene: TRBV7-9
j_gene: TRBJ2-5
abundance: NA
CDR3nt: TGTGCCAGCAGCCCGGTAAGGGGTTGGGGACAAGAGACCCAGTACTTC
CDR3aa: CASSPVRGWGQETQYF

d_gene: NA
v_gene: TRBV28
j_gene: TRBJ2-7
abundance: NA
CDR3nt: TGTGCCAGCAGCTCACCCCTCAGGTGGGGAGCTGACAACGAGCAGTACTTC
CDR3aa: CASSSPLRWGADNEQYF

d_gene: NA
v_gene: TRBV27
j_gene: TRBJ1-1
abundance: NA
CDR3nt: TGTGCCAGCAGTTTGGCCCCACTCGGGACTGAAGCTTTCTTT
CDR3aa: CASSLAPLGTEAFF

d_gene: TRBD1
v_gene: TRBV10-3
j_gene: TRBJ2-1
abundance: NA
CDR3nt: TGTGCCACTTGGCCGGGACAGGGGAACAATGAGCAGTTCTTC
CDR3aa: CATWPGQGNNEQFF

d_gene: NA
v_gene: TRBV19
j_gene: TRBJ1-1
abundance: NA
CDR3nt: TGTGCCAGTACCAACAGGGAAATAGGAGCTTTCTTT
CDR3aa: CASTNREIGAFF

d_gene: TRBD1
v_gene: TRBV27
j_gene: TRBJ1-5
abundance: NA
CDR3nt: TGTGCCAGCAGTTTACAGGGGGCGGGGAATAATCAGCCCCAGCATTTT
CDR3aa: CASSLQGAGNNQPQHF

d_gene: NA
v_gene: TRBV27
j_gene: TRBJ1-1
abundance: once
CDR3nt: TGTGCCAGCATCCAGACAGGACTGAACACTGAAGCTTTCTTT
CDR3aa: CASIQTGLNTEAFF

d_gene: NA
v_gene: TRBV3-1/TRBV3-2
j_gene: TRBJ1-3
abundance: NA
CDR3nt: TGTGCCAGCAGCCAAATGACAGGAAACACCATATATTTT
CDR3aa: CASSQMTGNTIYF

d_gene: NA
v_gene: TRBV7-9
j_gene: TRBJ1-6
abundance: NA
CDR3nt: TGTGCCAGCAGCTTAGGGACTGCAAATTCACCCCTCCACTTT
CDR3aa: CASSLGTANSPLHF

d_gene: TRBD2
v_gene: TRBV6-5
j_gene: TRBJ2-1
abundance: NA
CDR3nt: TGTGCCAGCAGTTACTCGGAGGGAGGGCCTAGGCGAGAGCAGTTCTTC
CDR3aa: CASSYSEGGPRREQFF

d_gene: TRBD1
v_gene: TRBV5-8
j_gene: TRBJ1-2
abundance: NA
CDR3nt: TGTGCCAGCAGCCGACAGGGAGTAATGGGCTACACCTTC
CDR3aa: CASSRQGVMGYTF

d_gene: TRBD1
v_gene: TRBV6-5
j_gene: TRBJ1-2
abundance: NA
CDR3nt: TGTGCCAGCAGTCCAGGGGGGCATAACTATGGCTACACCTTC
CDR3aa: CASSPGGHNYGYTF

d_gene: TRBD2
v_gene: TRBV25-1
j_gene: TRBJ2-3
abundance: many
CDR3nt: TGTGCCAGCAGTTTTAAGACTAGCGGGAGGGATACGCAGTATTTT
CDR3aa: CASSFKTSGRDTQYF

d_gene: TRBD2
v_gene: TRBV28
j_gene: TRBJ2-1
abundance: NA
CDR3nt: TGTGCCAGCAGTTTAGGGTGGGACTATCAGTTCTTC
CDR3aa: CASSLGWDYQFF

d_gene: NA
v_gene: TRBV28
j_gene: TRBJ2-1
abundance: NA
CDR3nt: TGTGCCAGCAGTTATGCTAGCGCGAATGAGCAGTTCTTC
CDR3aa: CASSYASANEQFF

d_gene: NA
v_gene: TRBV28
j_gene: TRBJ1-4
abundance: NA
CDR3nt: TGTGCCAGCACCCGAGGATTCTTCGACGAAAAACTGTTTTTT
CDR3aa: CASTRGFFDEKLFF

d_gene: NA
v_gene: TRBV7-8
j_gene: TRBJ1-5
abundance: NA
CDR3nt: TGTGCCAGCAGCTCGGAGGGGTCTGGCAATCAGCCCCAGCATTTT
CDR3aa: CASSSEGSGNQPQHF

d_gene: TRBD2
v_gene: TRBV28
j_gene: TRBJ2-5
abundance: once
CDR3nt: TGTGCCAGCAGCTCCGGCGGGGGAGAGACCCAGTACTTC
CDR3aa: CASSSGGGETQYF

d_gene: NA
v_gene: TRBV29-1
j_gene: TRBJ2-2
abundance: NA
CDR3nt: TGCAGCGTTGTGGAGGGAGACACCGGGGAGCTGTTTTTT
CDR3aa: CSVVEGDTGELFF

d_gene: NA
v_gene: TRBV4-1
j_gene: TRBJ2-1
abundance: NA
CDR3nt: TGCGCCAGCAGCCAAGAACCCGCGGGTAACTACAATGAGCAGTTCTTC
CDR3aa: CASSQEPAGNYNEQFF